This TCR beta chain was sequenced for a study of T cell repertoires in cytomegalovirus infection. Study as a whole: Carrying CMV and the relevant HLA type showed in public TCR beta signatures.

TCRdb ran MiXCR on the reads and lists one entry per CDR3 protein. The table shows roughly 160,000 distinct CDR3 sequences, with less than 25% occurring only once. V dropped 0 bases and J dropped 4 bases, with 13 bases sitting between them. This CDR3 has 15 amino acids. Germline loops: CDR1 SGDLS, CDR2 YYNGEE. This clonotype was seen a handful of times. Its specificity is unknown. Study conclusions and caveats: Clonotypes of TCR beta that were HLA-C-restricted and CMV-specific dominated the ex vivo response.

The clonotype was recovered from a human donor in good health (CMV status not recorded). Some clones in this sample may be carry-over from other donors' samples. Sequencing used CD8+ T cells from cultured PBMCs, obtained from culture after CMV antigen stimulation. The V and J genes are TRBV9 and TRBJ1-1; possibly TRBD1 for D (5 bases). The CDR3 DNA is TGTGCCAGCAGCGTAGAGGGCAGGGCTGGCACTGAAGCTTTCTTT. It translates to CASSVEGRAGTEAFF.